Below are 8 T cell receptor beta chains sequenced from a single sample in a study of CD8 T cells in Susac syndrome. The RNA, 0.5 to 1 ug, was put through reverse transcription using random hexamers. TCRdb called the immunoSEQ multiplex PCR reads again in MiXCR, with one record for every CDR3 protein. The sample has 180,000 or so distinct CDR3 sequences, around 96% seen once. Sequenced: CD4+ T cells from PBMCs. Receptor source: a human donor in good health.

The genes are TRBV30 and TRBJ1-5; 7 bases are shared with TRBD1. Germline CDR1 reads GTSNPN; CDR2 reads SVGIG (reference sequence). This CDR3 spans 15 amino acids. The J segment lost 6 bases and the V segment lost 2 bases, leaving 10 bases of the junction unmatched. CDR3 DNA sequence: TGTGCCTGGAGTAAATCCGAGACAGGGACTCAGCCCCAGCATTTT. It is translated as CAWSKSETGTQPQHF. The full variable domain, in which reference TRBV30 and TRBJ1-5 provide the parts outside the CDR3, is SQTIHQWPATLVQPVGSPLSLECTVEGTSNPNLYWYRQAAGRGLQLLFYSVGIGQISSEVPQNLSASRPQDRQFILSSKKLLLSDSGFYLCAWSKSETGTQPQHFGDGTRLSIL.

This chain links TRBV4-2 with TRBJ1-1; D might be TRBD1 (6 bases). The V gene's germline CDR1 is LGHNA and CDR2 YNFKEQ. V lost 4 bases and J 7 bases, leaving 22 bases between the germline ends. This CDR3 has 16 residues. The CDR3 region is CASSPHPAEQGNEAFF. CDR3 nucleotides: TGTGCCAGCAGCCCCCACCCAGCCGAACAGGGCAATGAAGCTTTCTTT.

The chain joins TRBV3-1 to TRBJ1-1; 7 nucleotides align to TRBD1. J gave up 7 bases and V 7 bases, and 6 bases lay outside the gene matches. Germline V lookup: CDR1 LGHDT, CDR2 YNNKEL (reference sequence). The length of the CDR3 is 12 residues. Here the CDR3 reads CASTLTGIEAFF. CDR3 bases: TGTGCCAGCACCTTGACAGGGATTGAAGCTTTCTTT.

This clonotype was seen only once. Here the CDR3 reads CSARGVTADQETQYF. The CDR3 DNA reads TGCAGTGCTAGAGGCGTGACGGCAGATCAAGAGACCCAGTACTTC. The V call is TRBV20-1, the J call TRBJ2-5; D is undetermined. The CDR3 is 15 amino acids. CDR1 is DFQATT and CDR2 is SNEGSKA in the germline V gene (reference sequence). The V and J ends lost 1 base and 2 bases respectively, with 14 bases between them.

This rearrangement joins TRBV18 to TRBJ1-5; weak D call: TRBD1 (5 bases). Germline-derived CDR1 and CDR2 are KGHSH and LQKENI. V lost 3 bases, J lost 7 bases, and 10 bases lay in between. There are 13 residues in the CDR3. The CDR3 loop reads CASSPRQGQPQHF. Written as DNA, the CDR3 is TGTGCCAGCTCACCCAGGCAGGGACAGCCCCAGCATTTT.

This chain uses TRBV2 with TRBJ1-1; D call uncertain. The germline gives CDR1 SNHLY, CDR2 FYNNEI. The CDR3 covers 12 residues. V was trimmed by 7 bases and J by 6 bases, leaving 12 bases between them. This CDR3 reads CASNPPGPEAFF. CDR3 DNA: TGTGCCAGCAATCCGCCCGGTCCTGAAGCTTTCTTT.

This chain connects TRBV29-1 to TRBJ2-3; 8 bases are shared with TRBD2. CDR3 length: 15 residues. Germline V CDR1 and CDR2: SQVTM, ANQGSEA. The junction had 9 bases not matched to a gene; V was cut back by 4 bases and J by 3 bases. The CDR3 nucleotides are TGCAGCGTTGCCATGGTAGCGGGGAGGACAGATACGCAGTATTTT. The encoded protein is CSVAMVAGRTDTQYF.

This sequence joins TRBV7-2 and TRBJ2-3, with 9 bases fitting TRBD2. Germline V gene data show CDR1 as SGHTA and CDR2 as FQGNSA. The CDR3 has 16 amino acids. After removal of 5 bases from V and 2 bases from J, the junction contained 8 bases not matched to a gene. The CDR3: CASSPGLAGLTDTQYF. DNA for the CDR3: TGTGCCAGCAGCCCAGGGCTAGCGGGGCTCACAGATACGCAGTATTTT. The variable domain in full, with the rest retrieved from reference TRBV7-2 and TRBJ2-3, is GAGVSQSPSNKVTEKGKDVELRCDPISGHTALYWYRQSLGQGLEFLIYFQGNSAPDKSGLPSDRFSAERTGGSVSTLTIQRTQQEDSAVYLCASSPGLAGLTDTQYFGPGTRLTVL.